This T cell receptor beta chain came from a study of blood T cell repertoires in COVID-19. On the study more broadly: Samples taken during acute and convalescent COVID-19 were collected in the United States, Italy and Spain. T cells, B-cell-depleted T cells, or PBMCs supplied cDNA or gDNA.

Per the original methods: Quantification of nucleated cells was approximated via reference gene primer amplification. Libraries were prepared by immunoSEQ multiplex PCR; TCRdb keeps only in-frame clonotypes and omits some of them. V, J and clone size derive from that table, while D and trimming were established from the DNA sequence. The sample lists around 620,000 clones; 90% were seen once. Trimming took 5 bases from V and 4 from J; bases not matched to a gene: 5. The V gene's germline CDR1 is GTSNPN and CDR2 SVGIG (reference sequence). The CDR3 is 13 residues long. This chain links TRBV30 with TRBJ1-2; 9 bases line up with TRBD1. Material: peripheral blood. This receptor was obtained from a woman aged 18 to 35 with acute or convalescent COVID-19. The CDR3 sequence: CAWRTGVTYGYTF. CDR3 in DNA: TGTGCCTGGCGGACAGGGGTCACCTATGGCTACACCTTC.